The 27 T cell receptor beta chains listed next were all sequenced from one sample in a study of T cell responses to AZD1222 COVID-19 vaccine. Data came from immunoSEQ multiplex PCR; TCRdb stores just in-frame clones and leaves some out. Among about 140,000 clones, 92% were seen once, and the ten largest hold approximately 3.4%. Specimen: peripheral blood, collected on day 0 of AZD1222 vaccination. Receptor source: an adult in good health.

V gene TRBV30 combines with J gene TRBJ2-2; possibly TRBD2 for D (5 bases). V was pared by 3 bases and J by 6 bases, with 11 bases between. The CDR3 sequence is 13 residues long. The germline CDR1 and CDR2 sequences are GTSNPN and SVGIG (reference sequence). Here the CDR3 DNA reads TGTGCCTGGAGGAGGGCTACGCCCGGGGAGCTGTTTTTT. This codes for CAWRRATPGELFF.

The V call is TRBV7-2, the J call TRBJ2-2; D unclear. The CDR3 consists of 15 residues. Deletions cut 2 bases from V and 2 bases from J, with 9 bases between. Germline V gives CDR1 SGHTA, CDR2 FQGNSA. The CDR3 sequence is CASSLTTLNTGELFF. The CDR3, as DNA: TGTGCCAGCAGCTTAACAACACTTAACACCGGGGAGCTGTTTTTT.

The sample holds one count of this clone. This chain uses TRBV28 with TRBJ1-5; perhaps TRBD1 as D (6 bases). The CDR3 consists of 13 residues. The V end lost 7 bases, the J end lost 5 bases, and 12 bases lay between the germline ends. Germline values: CDR1 MDHEN, CDR2 SYDVKM. DNA of the CDR3: TGTGCCAGCAATCCTACAGGGTATCAGCCCCAGCATTTT. Protein product: CASNPTGYQPQHF.

The V and J genes are TRBV19 and TRBJ1-5; 7 positions match TRBD1. CDR1 is LNHDA, CDR2 SQIVND, per germline (reference sequence). V shed 1 base and J 0 bases; nucleotides not matched to a gene: 3. CDR3 length: 16 residues. The DNA of the CDR3 is TGTGCCAGTAGTATAGGGGGGACAGATAGCAATCAGCCCCAGCATTTT. This encodes CASSIGGTDSNQPQHF.

J is TRBJ2-2 and V is TRBV7-2; tentative D call: TRBD2 (5 bases). In germline, CDR1 is SGHTA, CDR2 FQGNSA. The V and J ends lost 2 bases and 6 bases respectively, with 10 bases between them. This CDR3 contains 14 residues. The CDR3 loop is CASSLSRGPGELFF. CDR3 in DNA: TGTGCCAGCAGCTTAAGCCGAGGGCCCGGGGAGCTGTTTTTT.

The V gene is TRBV6-5, the J gene TRBJ1-3; 9 nucleotides match TRBD1. The CDR3 is 14 residues long. From germline, CDR1 is MNHEY and CDR2 SVGAGI. Trimming removed 4 bases from V and 4 bases from J; junction bases left unmatched: 2. The CDR3 DNA sequence: TGTGCCAGCAGTTTCGGACAGGGGGGAAACACCATATATTTT. Protein: CASSFGQGGNTIYF.

The table lists this clone with a count of one. The DNA of the CDR3 is TGTGCCAGCAGCTCGGGACTAGCGGGAGTCGAGCAGTACTTC. Residues: CASSSGLAGVEQYF. This sequence joins TRBV5-6 and TRBJ2-7; 14 nucleotides agree with TRBD2. V lost 3 bases and J lost 6; bases outside the gene matches: 2. Germline V gene lookup returns CDR1 SGHDT and CDR2 YYEEEE. This CDR3 region has 14 residues.

The V gene is TRBV28, the J gene TRBJ1-4; D might be TRBD1 (5 bases). In germline, CDR1 is MDHEN, CDR2 SYDVKM. V was cut by 6 bases and J by 3 bases, with 14 bases left in between. The CDR3 sequence is 15 residues long. This chain's CDR3 is CASSSRGIANEKLFF. For the CDR3, the DNA is TGTGCCAGCAGCTCTAGGGGCATCGCTAATGAAAAACTGTTTTTT.

This clone has only one observation. The J gene is TRBJ2-1, the V gene TRBV6-5; weak D call: TRBD1 (7 bases). The germline CDR1 and CDR2 sequences are MNHEY and SVGAGI. CDR3 length: 15 amino acids. The germline V and J ends were trimmed by 5 bases and 9 bases, with 20 bases remaining between them. The CDR3 nucleotides read TGTGCCAGCAGTAGCCTAGGAGGGGGCGAGGGTGAGCAGTTCTTC. It codes for CASSSLGGGEGEQFF.

This chain joins TRBV19 and TRBJ1-1, with 7 bases fitting TRBD1. V gave up 4 bases and J gave up 3 bases; unmatched junction bases: 2. In germline, CDR1 is LNHDA, CDR2 SQIVND (reference sequence). The CDR3 consists of 13 residues. CDR3 loop: CASSNTGDTEAFF. Written as DNA, the CDR3 is TGTGCCAGTAGTAACACAGGGGACACTGAAGCTTTCTTT.

A few counts support this clone. J is TRBJ1-3 and V is TRBV4-3; D is undetermined. In germline, CDR1 is LGHNA, CDR2 YSLEER. Trimming removed 1 base from V and 4 bases from J, with 14 bases in between. The CDR3 sequence is 16 residues long. CDR3 loop: CASSQGVGSLGNTIYF. The CDR3 nucleotides read TGCGCCAGCAGCCAAGGGGTGGGGTCCTTAGGAAACACCATATATTTT.

This clone was detected a few times. V and J are TRBV18 and TRBJ2-7; D is tentatively TRBD1 or TRBD2 (5 bases each). Trimming removed 5 bases from V and 3 bases from J, with 11 bases in between. Germline V gene data show CDR1 as KGHSH and CDR2 as LQKENI. The CDR3 runs to 13 residues. For the CDR3, the DNA is TGTGCCAGCTCAGCCGGGACCGACTACGAGCAGTACTTC. Translated: CASSAGTDYEQYF.

This clone was counted once. This rearrangement joins TRBV6-5 to TRBJ1-1, with 7 bases fitting TRBD1. The germline CDR1 and CDR2 sequences are MNHEY and SVGAGI. There are 13 residues in the CDR3. After removal of 6 bases from V and 5 bases from J, the junction contained 6 bases not matched to a gene. Written as DNA, the CDR3 is TGTGCCAGCAGCCGAAGACAGGGTACTGAAGCTTTCTTT. It is translated as CASSRRQGTEAFF.

V is TRBV12-5 and J is TRBJ2-2; the D gene is possibly TRBD1 (5 bases). CDR3 size: 14 residues. Germline V gives CDR1 LGHNT, CDR2 FRNRAP. The V end lost 5 bases, the J end lost 4 bases, and 11 bases lay between the germline ends. CDR3 in amino acids: CASGLQGATGELFF. CDR3 nucleotides: TGTGCTAGTGGTCTTCAGGGTGCCACCGGGGAGCTGTTTTTT.

The rearrangement uses TRBV11-3 and TRBJ2-1; 12 bases are a match to TRBD2. Trimming removed 5 bases from V and 3 bases from J; junction bases left unmatched: 5. The CDR3 is 16 amino acids. Germline-derived CDR1 and CDR2 are SGHNT and YENEEA. The CDR3 DNA follows: TGTGCCAGCAGCCCGACTAGCGGGAGTTTCTACAATGAGCAGTTCTTC. It codes for CASSPTSGSFYNEQFF.

This chain links TRBV14 with TRBJ1-2; 7 bases line up with TRBD1. CDR3 length equals 17 residues. V was pared by 3 bases and J by 8 bases, with 18 bases of the junction left unmatched. CDR1 SGHDN and CDR2 FVKESK come from the germline V gene. The CDR3 coding sequence is TGTGCCAGCAGCCAGTTCGTACCGGGACAGTCCCCAGCGGGCTACACCTTC. Its protein product is CASSQFVPGQSPAGYTF.

CDR3 sequence (DNA): TGTGCCAGCAGTGGGACAGGGGCGGGGGGCTACACCTTC. It encodes CASSGTGAGGYTF. The chain carries TRBV27 and TRBJ1-2; TRBD1 aligns across 10 bases. This CDR3 comprises 13 residues. V lost 5 bases and J lost 8; bases outside the gene matches: 5. CDR1 is MNHEY, CDR2 SMNVEV, per germline (reference sequence).

The chain is built from TRBV19 and TRBJ1-5; D is unclear. Germline V CDR1 and CDR2: LNHDA, SQIVND (reference sequence). The CDR3 is 17 amino acids. The germline V and J ends were trimmed by 6 bases and 2 bases, with 20 bases remaining between them. CDR3 coding DNA: TGTGCCAGTAGCCCGACCCGCTTAAGGTCTGGCAATCAGCCCCAGCATTTT. It specifies CASSPTRLRSGNQPQHF.

The V call is TRBV6-5, the J call TRBJ2-3; TRBD2 matches 7 bases. CDR1 MNHEY and CDR2 SVGAGI come from the germline V gene. Losses at the gene ends were 4 bases for V and 5 bases for J; bases not matched to a gene: 9. CDR3 length: 15 residues. The CDR3 DNA follows: TGTGCCAGCAGTTCCCCCAGCGGGACGGTAGATACGCAGTATTTT. Protein product: CASSSPSGTVDTQYF.

This clone came up once. V is TRBV29-1 and J is TRBJ2-1; perhaps TRBD2 as D (5 bases). Per the germline V gene, CDR1 is SQVTM and CDR2 is ANQGSEA. V lost 4 bases and J 5 bases, leaving 9 bases between the germline ends. There are 12 residues in the CDR3. DNA of the CDR3: TGCAGCGTTGGCGCGGGTGACAATGAGCAGTTCTTC. This translates into CSVGAGDNEQFF.

This chain links TRBV6-5 with TRBJ1-2; 7 bases are a match to TRBD1. Germline CDR1 and CDR2: MNHEY and SVGAGI. The CDR3 is 13 residues long. The V and J ends lost 6 bases and 4 bases, in that order; junction bases with no gene match: 5. The CDR3 loop reads CASSLGQFYGYTF. CDR3 coding DNA: TGTGCCAGCAGCCTGGGACAGTTCTATGGCTACACCTTC.

The CDR3 here is CARSLFRRFLGLAKNIQYF. In DNA form, the CDR3 reads TGTGCCAGAAGCTTGTTCAGGAGATTCCTGGGTCTAGCCAAAAACATTCAGTACTTC. V and J are TRBV5-3 and TRBJ2-4; no definite D call. TRBV5-3 is marked as an open reading frame, function uncertain. CDR3 size: 19 residues. Trimming removed 1 base from V and 0 bases from J, with 20 bases in between.

The rearrangement uses TRBV29-1 and TRBJ2-5; no reliable D call. The CDR3 extends over 12 amino acids. Germline values: CDR1 SQVTM, CDR2 ANQGSEA. Trimming stripped 7 bases from V and 7 bases from J, with 16 bases between. Written as DNA, the CDR3 is TGCAGCGCAATCCCCGACTGGAGGACCCAGTACTTC. Amino acids: CSAIPDWRTQYF.

The chain has TRBV12-5 and TRBJ2-3; 13 nucleotides agree with TRBD2. V dropped 0 bases and J dropped 1; count of bases not matched to a gene: 7. Germline CDR1 LGHNT, CDR2 FRNRAP. The CDR3 contains 19 residues. CDR3 sequence reads: CASGLVLAGGPRGTDTQYF. In DNA, the CDR3 is TGTGCTAGTGGTTTGGTACTAGCGGGAGGGCCCAGGGGCACAGATACGCAGTATTTT.

The chain joins TRBV7-2 to TRBJ1-3; the D is unclear. There are 13 residues in the CDR3. Germline CDR1 SGHTA, CDR2 FQGNSA. V lost 5 bases and J lost 4, with 9 bases in between. In nucleotides, the CDR3 is TGTGCCAGCAGCATCGCGGAGGGAAACACCATATATTTT. Translation gives CASSIAEGNTIYF.

The chain's CDR3 is CASSPGAGPYGYTF. The CDR3 bases are TGTGCCAGCAGCCCTGGTGCGGGCCCCTATGGCTACACCTTC. The chain is built from TRBV5-4 and TRBJ1-2, with D uncertain. The CDR3 consists of 14 residues. Per the germline V gene, CDR1 is SGHNT and CDR2 is YYREEE (reference sequence). Trimming pared 4 bases from V and 4 bases from J, leaving 14 bases between.

The V call is TRBV6-2 or TRBV6-3, the J call TRBJ1-5; no definite D call. CDR3 length equals 14 residues. The germline gives CDR1 MNHEY, CDR2 SVGEGT. Trimming removed 0 bases from V and 7 bases from J, with 10 bases in between. CDR3 residues: CASSYSSGSQPQHF. In nucleotides, the CDR3 is TGTGCCAGCAGTTACTCGTCGGGGTCGCAGCCCCAGCATTTT.